One and the same sample provided the 18 T cell receptor beta chains below, sequenced in a study of cytomegalovirus exposure and HLA in healthy donors. PCR amplification relied on 60 Vbeta primers (plus 13 Jbeta primers). Measured with immunoSEQ multiplex PCR; TCRdb has only the in-frame clones, and not every one. The sample includes some 140,000 clones, 60% to 85% of them seen just once. Sequenced sample: PBMCs. Receptors originate from a woman between 35 and 50 years old in good health and CMV-seronegative.

The V gene is TRBV5-1, the J gene TRBJ2-1; 14 bases agree with TRBD2. The CDR3 length is 15 residues. Germline V gene data show CDR1 as SGHRS and CDR2 as YFSETQ. The junction had 3 bases not matched to a gene; V was cut back by 2 bases and J by 8 bases. The CDR3 DNA sequence: TGCGCCAGCAGCTTTGGGACTAGCGGGAGCGATGAGCAGTTCTTC. Translated, it gives CASSFGTSGSDEQFF. Complete variable domain (other parts from reference TRBV5-1 and TRBJ2-1): KAGVTQTPRYLIKTRGQQVTLSCSPISGHRSVSWYQQTPGQGLQFLFEYFSETQRNKGNFPGRFSGRQFSNSRSEMNVSTLELGDSALYLCASSFGTSGSDEQFFGPGTRLTVL.

The rearrangement links TRBV5-1 to TRBJ2-7; D perhaps matches TRBD2 (6 bases). V lost 4 bases and J lost 5, with 16 bases in between. The CDR3 contains 14 residues. CDR1 SGHRS and CDR2 YFSETQ come from the germline V gene. Here the CDR3 reads CASSQRRAAHEQYF. Written as DNA, the CDR3 is TGCGCCAGCAGCCAAAGGAGGGCGGCCCACGAGCAGTACTTC.

The chain recombines TRBV2 with TRBJ2-7, with a weak D call TRBD2 (6 bases). V was cut by 8 bases and J by 4 bases, with 12 bases left in between. Germline CDR1 is SNHLY and CDR2 is FYNNEI. This CDR3 contains 12 residues. The CDR3 bases are TGTGCCAGCTCGGGACTTATATACGAGCAGTACTTC. Translated, it gives CASSGLIYEQYF.

The chain carries TRBV19 and TRBJ2-1; 8 bases line up with TRBD1. From germline, CDR1 is LNHDA and CDR2 SQIVND (reference sequence). Trimming took 3 bases from V and 12 from J; bases not matched to a gene: 7. CDR3 size: 13 residues. CDR3 sequence (DNA): TGTGCCAGTAGTATGGAACAGGGGGTCAGGCAGTTCTTC. It is translated as CASSMEQGVRQFF.

This clone showed up just a few times. Relative to the germline gene, one junction end is altered; a read error may explain this. This CDR3 is CASSGAPQGTF. The CDR3 region has the DNA TGTGCCAGCAGTGGAGCCCCACAGGGGACCTTC. The chain carries TRBV6-1 and TRBJ2-7; 7 bases map to TRBD1. There are 11 residues in the CDR3. The germline gives CDR1 MNHNS, CDR2 SASEGT.

The chain has TRBV5-1 and TRBJ1-5, with D maybe TRBD1 (6 bases). V was trimmed by 3 bases and J by 0 bases, leaving 10 bases between them. The V gene's germline CDR1 is SGHRS and CDR2 YFSETQ. The CDR3 totals 15 residues. CDR3 DNA: TGCGCCAGCAGCTCCGAGACAGGTAGCAATCAGCCCCAGCATTTT. It is translated as CASSSETGSNQPQHF.

V usage is TRBV5-4 and J usage is TRBJ1-2, with 9 positions matching TRBD1. From germline, CDR1 is SGHNT and CDR2 YYREEE (reference sequence). The CDR3 is 15 residues long. The V segment lost 3 bases and the J segment 9 bases; nucleotides outside the gene matches: 12. The CDR3 here is CASSSIGGTGSSYTF. As DNA, the CDR3 is TGTGCCAGCAGCTCGATTGGTGGGACAGGGTCGAGCTACACCTTC.

V and J are TRBV6-1 and TRBJ1-2; a possible D gene is TRBD1 (6 bases). CDR3 size: 15 residues. Trimming pared 3 bases from V and 8 bases from J, leaving 19 bases between. Germline loops: CDR1 MNHNS, CDR2 SASEGT. CDR3 coding DNA: TGTGCCAGCAGTGACCACCTCCTTACAGGGCTCGGCTACACCTTC. Amino acids: CASSDHLLTGLGYTF.

This rearrangement joins TRBV6-4 to TRBJ1-4, with TRBD1 matching over 7 bases. V trimming: 3 bases; J trimming: 4 bases; junction bases outside the gene matches: 8. Germline V gives CDR1 MRHNA, CDR2 SNTAGT. CDR3 size: 16 residues. The CDR3 is CASSDSGTAINEKLFF. DNA of the CDR3: TGTGCCAGCAGTGATTCCGGGACAGCTATTAATGAAAAACTGTTTTTT.

The rearrangement joins TRBV28 to TRBJ2-3, with D possibly being TRBD2 (7 bases). This CDR3 region has 13 residues. The ends were cut back, 8 bases at V and 5 bases at J, with 14 bases in the middle. Germline V gene lookup returns CDR1 MDHEN and CDR2 SYDVKM. CDR3 in amino acids: CASLGGGEDTQYF. CDR3 nucleotides: TGTGCCAGCCTCGGAGGGGGGGAAGATACGCAGTATTTT.

The V and J genes are TRBV5-1 and TRBJ1-2, with D possibly matching TRBD1 (6 bases). Germline V CDR1 and CDR2: SGHRS, YFSETQ. This CDR3 region has 14 residues. V dropped 0 bases and J dropped 8 bases, with 14 bases sitting between them. The CDR3, as DNA: TGCGCCAGCAGCTTGGGCAGGGGAGCCCGCGGCTACACCTTC. Its protein product is CASSLGRGARGYTF. Full variable domain (remainder filled in from reference TRBV5-1 and TRBJ1-2): KAGVTQTPRYLIKTRGQQVTLSCSPISGHRSVSWYQQTPGQGLQFLFEYFSETQRNKGNFPGRFSGRQFSNSRSEMNVSTLELGDSALYLCASSLGRGARGYTFGSGTRLTVV.

The sample holds one count of this clone. This chain joins TRBV7-9 and TRBJ1-1; 7 nucleotides agree with TRBD1. CDR3 size: 13 residues. J gave up 10 bases and V 5 bases, and 10 bases lay outside the gene matches. Germline CDR1 SEHNR, CDR2 FQNEAQ (reference sequence). CDR3 nucleotides: TGTGCCAGCAGCCGGGACAGAGGGTTAGGAGCTTTCTTT. Amino acid sequence: CASSRDRGLGAFF.

The V gene is TRBV2, the J gene TRBJ2-3; D possibly corresponds to TRBD2 (6 bases). Germline V lookup: CDR1 SNHLY, CDR2 FYNNEI. Trimming stripped 9 bases from V and 3 bases from J, with 13 bases between. The CDR3 consists of 13 residues. The CDR3, as DNA: TGTGCCAGTTCTAGCGAGAGTACAGATACGCAGTATTTT. Its protein product is CASSSESTDTQYF.

This sequence joins TRBV5-1 and TRBJ1-5; 10 bases line up with TRBD1. The CDR3 sequence is 16 residues long. CDR1 and CDR2 from the germline V gene are SGHRS and YFSETQ. After removal of 4 bases from V and 2 bases from J, the junction contained 6 bases not matched to a gene. The DNA for the CDR3 is TGCGCCAGCAGCCCGGGACAGGGGTGGGGCAATCAGCCCCAGCATTTT. This gives the protein CASSPGQGWGNQPQHF.

This chain joins TRBV6-1 and TRBJ1-4; TRBD1 matches 10 bases. The V gene's germline CDR1 is MNHNS and CDR2 SASEGT. The trim removed 3 bases at V and 7 bases at J, leaving 11 bases unmatched. The CDR3 covers 17 residues. The CDR3 DNA follows: TGTGCCAGCAGTGATATAGTGGGGGACAGGGGTATTGAAAAACTGTTTTTT. Protein product: CASSDIVGDRGIEKLFF.

This chain joins TRBV4-2 and TRBJ2-1, with D possibly being TRBD1 (6 bases). In germline, CDR1 is LGHNA, CDR2 YNFKEQ. This CDR3 has 16 amino acids. Trimming took 3 bases from V and 8 from J, leaving 20 bases between them. CDR3 DNA: TGTGCCAGCAGCCATAGGACGATGGGGGCCATGGATGAGCAGTTCTTC. It yields the protein CASSHRTMGAMDEQFF.

The chain joins TRBV2 to TRBJ2-6, with no clear D. Trimming shortened V by 5 bases and J by 4 bases, and 9 bases separated the two germline ends. CDR3 length equals 14 residues. Germline-derived CDR1 and CDR2 are SNHLY and FYNNEI. CDR3 region: CASSPSVGANVLTF. CDR3 DNA sequence: TGTGCCAGCAGTCCCTCAGTAGGGGCCAACGTCCTGACTTTC.

The V call is TRBV5-1, the J call TRBJ1-2; 12 bases agree with TRBD1. CDR1 and CDR2 (germline): SGHRS, YFSETQ. The CDR3 spans 12 residues. V shed 7 bases, J shed 7 bases, and the junction held 2 bases outside the gene matches. The chain's CDR3 is CASGTGGGGYTF. The CDR3, as DNA: TGCGCCAGCGGGACAGGGGGCGGTGGCTACACCTTC. The full variable domain, in which reference TRBV5-1 and TRBJ1-2 provide the parts outside the CDR3, is KAGVTQTPRYLIKTRGQQVTLSCSPISGHRSVSWYQQTPGQGLQFLFEYFSETQRNKGNFPGRFSGRQFSNSRSEMNVSTLELGDSALYLCASGTGGGGYTFGSGTRLTVV.